This is a list of T cell receptor beta chains from one sample in a study of blood T cell repertoires in COVID-19. Sequenced by immunoSEQ multiplex PCR; TCRdb stores in-frame clones only, minus some. This sample yields around 180,000 clones, of which approximately 85% are seen a single time; around 3.3% belongs to the top ten. Material: peripheral blood. These receptors were collected from a man aged 55 to 70 with acute or convalescent COVID-19. CDR3s leave out the opening cysteine and the closing phenylalanine or tryptophan.

V: TRBV5-1
length: 12
J: TRBJ2-2
CDR3: ASSFGGSTGELF

V: TRBV27
length: 12
J: TRBJ1-5
CDR3: ASSHDRGHQPQH

V: TRBV5-1
length: 13
J: TRBJ1-1
CDR3: ASRPEGTVNTEAF

V: TRBV4-3
length: 10
J: TRBJ1-1
CDR3: ASSRGNTEAF

V: TRBV28
length: 9
J: TRBJ2-5
CDR3: ASSPGGTQY

V: TRBV7-2
length: 13
J: TRBJ2-3
CDR3: ATQRGLGFTDTQY

V: TRBV5-1
length: 12
J: TRBJ1-4
CDR3: ASSFTGGNEKLF

V: TRBV10-3
length: 12
J: TRBJ1-3
CDR3: AISDSPSGNTIY

V: TRBV7-2
length: 14
J: TRBJ2-3
CDR3: ASSSRGRMGTDTQY

V: TRBV18
length: 14
J: TRBJ2-7
CDR3: ASSPKPSGSFYEQY

V: TRBV5-6
length: 14
J: TRBJ2-1
CDR3: ASGAGGVSSYNEQF

V: TRBV2
length: 11
J: TRBJ2-7
CDR3: ASTREFAYEQY

V: TRBV27
length: 15
J: TRBJ2-1
CDR3: ASRGTSEIYSYNEQF

V: TRBV28
length: 13
J: TRBJ2-5
CDR3: ASNPPWTGSETQY

V: TRBV27
length: 14
J: TRBJ2-7
CDR3: ASSLRGGGGPYEQY

V: TRBV3-1/TRBV3-2
length: 15
J: TRBJ1-1
CDR3: ASSQEPFSRLNTEAF

V: TRBV2
length: 11
J: TRBJ2-7
CDR3: ASISGSSYEQY

V: TRBV28
length: 13
J: TRBJ1-4
CDR3: ASVGGGPNVEKLF